This T cell receptor (beta chain) is drawn from a study of T cell responses to AZD1222 COVID-19 vaccine. The length of the CDR3 is 15 residues. V was pared by 3 bases and J by 2 bases, with 13 bases between. From germline, CDR1 is MGHDK and CDR2 SYGVNS. Method: immunoSEQ multiplex PCR; TCRdb's copy keeps in-frame clones and lacks some. In the table there are 160,000 or so clones, approximately 92% of which are singletons. V is TRBV25-1 and J is TRBJ1-2, with D possibly matching TRBD1 (6 bases). The origin of this receptor is an adult in good health. Source: peripheral blood, taken on day 0 of AZD1222 vaccination. This CDR3 is CASSDYGGANYGYTF. The CDR3 region has the DNA TGTGCCAGCAGTGACTATGGGGGCGCGAACTATGGCTACACCTTC.